The clone carrying this TCR beta chain was counted ten times or more. This entry belongs to a study of neurological immune-mediated disorders. Each TCR transcript was tagged with a 10-nucleotide random UMI during 5'RACE. Using its own MiXCR run on the 5' RACE reads, TCRdb lists one record per CDR3 protein. The table shows some 46,000 distinct CDR3 sequences, with 10% occurring only once. The sequence derives from an older man with HTLV-1-associated myelopathy (HAM/TSP). Sequenced material: PBMCs.

CDR3 protein: CSARRRDRGPATEAFF. The CDR3 nucleotides are TGCAGTGCTAGACGCCGGGACAGGGGGCCAGCCACTGAAGCTTTCTTT. J is TRBJ1-1 and V is TRBV20-1, with TRBD1 identical over 12 bases. Trimming cost V 2 bases and J 4 bases; bases outside gene matches: 8. There are 16 residues in the CDR3. Germline CDR1 is DFQATT and CDR2 is SNEGSKA (reference sequence).